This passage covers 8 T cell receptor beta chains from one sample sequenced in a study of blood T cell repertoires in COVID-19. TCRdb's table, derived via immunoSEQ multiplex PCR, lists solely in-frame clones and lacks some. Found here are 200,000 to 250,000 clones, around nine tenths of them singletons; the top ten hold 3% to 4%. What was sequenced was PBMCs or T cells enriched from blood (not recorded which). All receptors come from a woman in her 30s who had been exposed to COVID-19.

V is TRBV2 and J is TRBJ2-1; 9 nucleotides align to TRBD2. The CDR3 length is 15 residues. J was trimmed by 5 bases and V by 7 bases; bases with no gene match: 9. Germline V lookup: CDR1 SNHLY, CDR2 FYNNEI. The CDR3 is CASMSVAGEDNEQFF. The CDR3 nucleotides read TGTGCCAGCATGTCTGTAGCGGGAGAGGACAATGAGCAGTTCTTC.

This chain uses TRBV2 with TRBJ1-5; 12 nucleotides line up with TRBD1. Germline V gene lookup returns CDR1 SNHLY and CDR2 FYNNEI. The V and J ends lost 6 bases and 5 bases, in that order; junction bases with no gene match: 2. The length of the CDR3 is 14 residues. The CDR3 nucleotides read TGTGCCAGCAGGGGGACAGGGGGCCATCAGCCCCAGCATTTT. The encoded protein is CASRGTGGHQPQHF.

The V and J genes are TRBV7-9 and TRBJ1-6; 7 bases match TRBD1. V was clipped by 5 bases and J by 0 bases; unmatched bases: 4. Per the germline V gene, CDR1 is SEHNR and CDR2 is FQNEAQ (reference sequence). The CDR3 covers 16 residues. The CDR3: CASSPQGSSYNSPLHF. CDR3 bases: TGTGCCAGCAGCCCACAGGGGAGCTCCTATAATTCACCCCTCCACTTT.

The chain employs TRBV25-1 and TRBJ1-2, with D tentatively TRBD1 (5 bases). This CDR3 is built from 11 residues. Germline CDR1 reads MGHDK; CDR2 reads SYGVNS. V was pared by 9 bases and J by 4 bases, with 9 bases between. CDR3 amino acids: CASGGGYGYTF. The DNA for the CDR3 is TGTGCCAGTGGGGGAGGCTATGGCTACACCTTC.

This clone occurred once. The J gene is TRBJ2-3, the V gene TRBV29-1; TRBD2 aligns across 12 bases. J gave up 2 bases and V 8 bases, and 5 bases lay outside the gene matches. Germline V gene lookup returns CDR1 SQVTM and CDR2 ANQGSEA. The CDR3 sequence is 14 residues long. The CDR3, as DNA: TGCAGCATACGACTAGCGGGAGACACAGATACGCAGTATTTT. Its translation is CSIRLAGDTDTQYF.

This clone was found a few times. This CDR3 is CASSLHGVRDNEQFF. DNA of the CDR3: TGTGCCAGCAGCCTCCACGGCGTGAGGGACAATGAGCAGTTCTTC. V is TRBV4-2 and J is TRBJ2-1; TRBD2 is a possible D gene (5 bases). V lost 4 bases and J lost 5, with 15 bases in between. Looked up from germline, CDR1 is LGHNA and CDR2 is YNFKEQ. The CDR3 is 15 residues long.

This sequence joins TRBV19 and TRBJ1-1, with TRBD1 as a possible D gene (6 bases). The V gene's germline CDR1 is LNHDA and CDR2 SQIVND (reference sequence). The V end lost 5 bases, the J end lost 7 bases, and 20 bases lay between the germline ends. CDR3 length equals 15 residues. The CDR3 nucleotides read TGTGCCAGTAGTCCTCAGGGGCCACGGGGTGGTGAAGCTTTCTTT. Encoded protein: CASSPQGPRGGEAFF.

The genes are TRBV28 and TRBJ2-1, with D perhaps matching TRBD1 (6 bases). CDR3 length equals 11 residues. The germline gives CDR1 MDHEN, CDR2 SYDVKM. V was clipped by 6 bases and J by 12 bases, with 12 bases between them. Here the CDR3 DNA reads TGTGCCAGCAGCGCAGGGGTTGGGCAGTTCTTC. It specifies CASSAGVGQFF.